These 15 T cell receptor beta chains came from one sample sequenced in a study of monozygotic twins with inflammatory bowel disease. Reprocessing the 5' RACE reads, TCRdb reports a single entry for every CDR3 protein and omits DNA. In total, the table holds approximately 330,000 distinct CDR3 sequences. Input material: blood. The receptors shown here come from a human donor with ulcerative colitis or Crohn's disease, or a healthy co-twin of an affected twin (not recorded which).

This chain uses TRBV29-1 with TRBJ1-1. The germline V gene encodes CDR1 SQVTM and CDR2 ANQGSEA. The CDR3 is 11 residues long. The CDR3 sequence is CSVRRNTEAFF. The entire variable domain, with the rest obtained from reference TRBV29-1 and TRBJ1-1, is as follows: SAVISQKPSRDICQRGTSLTIQCQVDSQVTMMFWYRQQPGQSLTLIATANQGSEATYESGFVIDKFPISRPNLTFSTLTVSNMSPEDSSIYLCSVRRNTEAFFGQGTRLTVV.

The rearrangement joins TRBV7-2 to TRBJ2-7; TCRdb indicates TRBD1, and absent DNA this call remains unverified. The CDR3 totals 15 residues. Germline lookup yields CDR1 SGHTA and CDR2 FQGNSA. The CDR3 region is CASSMRQGISYEQYF.

CDR3 sequence: CSATGSPNHGYTF. This chain uses TRBV20-1 with TRBJ1-2. The germline gives CDR1 DFQATT, CDR2 SNEGSKA (reference sequence). This CDR3 is built from 13 residues.

The V and J genes are TRBV5-1 and TRBJ2-7. The CDR3 extends over 14 amino acids. The germline CDR1 and CDR2 sequences are SGHRS and YFSETQ. The chain's CDR3 is CASSLTAGGYEQYF.

The V and J genes are TRBV12-3 or TRBV12-4 and TRBJ2-3; lacking DNA, the TRBD2 call made by TCRdb goes unchecked. The CDR3 loop spans 17 amino acids. The CDR3 region is CASSSGTSGQDTDTQYF.

V usage is TRBV7-9 and J usage is TRBJ1-1; TCRdb returns TRBD1, unconfirmable since there is no DNA. Germline CDR1 reads SEHNR; CDR2 reads FQNEAQ (reference sequence). The CDR3 has 14 amino acids. The CDR3 reads CASSPGTVSSEAFF.

This CDR3 reads CSASLAGWGEQYF. J is TRBJ2-7 and V is TRBV20-1; the TRBD2 assignment by TCRdb is unverifiable without DNA. This CDR3 is 13 amino acids long. Per the germline V gene, CDR1 is DFQATT and CDR2 is SNEGSKA (reference sequence).

The V gene is TRBV7-2, the J gene TRBJ1-1; TCRdb selects TRBD1, and the lack of DNA leaves this call unchecked. This CDR3 comprises 16 residues. CDR1 is SGHTA and CDR2 is FQGNSA in the germline V gene. This chain's CDR3 is CASSSPGGTGGTEAFF.

The V gene is TRBV2, the J gene TRBJ2-5. The CDR3 contains 15 residues. CDR1 and CDR2 (germline): SNHLY, FYNNEI. This CDR3 is CASSEIAAAQETQYF.

This rearrangement joins TRBV7-2 to TRBJ1-6. The CDR3 totals 15 residues. Germline values: CDR1 SGHTA, CDR2 FQGNSA. CDR3 residues: CASSSNGQNNSPLHF.

J is TRBJ2-7 and V is TRBV20-1; TCRdb selects TRBD1, and the lack of DNA leaves this call unchecked. The CDR3 loop spans 13 amino acids. The germline V gene encodes CDR1 DFQATT and CDR2 SNEGSKA (reference sequence). The CDR3 sequence is CSAGDRGPYEQYF.

The chain joins TRBV20-1 to TRBJ1-4; the D call of TRBD1 rests on TCRdb alone, since no DNA is present to check it. This CDR3 comprises 14 residues. CDR1 and CDR2 (germline): DFQATT, SNEGSKA (reference sequence). The CDR3 sequence is CSANPPRGDEKLFF.

The chain uses TRBV6-5 and TRBJ1-1. CDR1 is MNHEY, CDR2 SVGAGI, per germline. This CDR3 contains 11 residues. This CDR3 is CASSYLTEAFF.

Here the CDR3 reads CASSRTGHFTDTQYF. The chain combines TRBV4-3 with TRBJ2-3; TCRdb outputs TRBD1, but without DNA this stays unchecked. CDR1 and CDR2 (germline): LGHNA, YSLEER. The length of the CDR3 is 15 residues.

V usage is TRBV28 and J usage is TRBJ1-1; the D call of TRBD1 rests on TCRdb alone, since no DNA is present to check it. CDR1 and CDR2 from the germline V gene are MDHEN and SYDVKM. The CDR3 is 15 amino acids. CDR3 in amino acids: CASRGWGAGNTEAFF.